This is a list of T cell receptor beta chains from one sample in a study of PD-1 blockade in classical Hodgkin lymphoma. Only in-frame clones appear in the TCRdb table, and some are missing; sequencing was by immunoSEQ multiplex PCR. Seen here are 35,000 to 50,000 clones, 76% observed once, and the top ten hold around 9.9%. The specimen was peripheral blood mononuclear cells (PBMCs), collected at baseline. These receptor sequences come from a human donor with classical Hodgkin lymphoma. The CDR3 runs from the conserved cysteine through the conserved F or W. A D gene is named only where the DNA matches it firmly. Expanded clones are given a class, and other clones once, few, many or no size at all.

j_call clone_size v_call d_call cdr3_aa cdr3_nt
TRBJ2-3 - TRBV4-3 - CASSRRKGSGTDTQYF TGCGCCAGCAGCCGGAGGAAGGGGTCTGGCACAGATACGCAGTATTTT
TRBJ2-7 - TRBV2 - CASTDGSSYEQYF TGTGCCAGTACGGACGGCAGCTCCTACGAGCAGTACTTC
TRBJ2-7 - TRBV29-1 - CSVPSGPYEQYF TGCAGCGTCCCGTCTGGCCCCTACGAGCAGTACTTC
TRBJ2-3 - TRBV28 - CASSLGGKVADTQYF TGTGCCAGCAGTTTAGGTGGGAAGGTCGCAGATACGCAGTATTTT
TRBJ2-5 - TRBV5-4 - CASSLGQRQETQYF TGTGCCAGCAGCTTAGGACAGAGGCAAGAGACCCAGTACTTC
TRBJ2-1 - TRBV5-1 TRBD2 CASSVGSSGSYNEQFF TGCGCCAGCAGCGTGGGGTCTAGCGGCTCCTACAATGAGCAGTTCTTC
TRBJ1-1 - TRBV6-1 - CASSATTGPNGDTEAFF TGTGCCAGCAGTGCCACTACCGGGCCCAATGGGGACACTGAAGCTTTCTTT
TRBJ1-1 - TRBV7-8 - CASSLAIGRNTEAFF TGTGCCAGCAGCTTAGCTATAGGCAGGAACACTGAAGCTTTCTTT
TRBJ1-1 - TRBV7-2 - CASSLGGEGTEAFF TGTGCCAGCAGCTTAGGGGGGGAAGGTACTGAAGCTTTCTTT
TRBJ2-1 once TRBV11-3 TRBD2 CASSLWTSGRNEQFF TGTGCCAGCAGCTTATGGACTAGCGGGAGAAATGAGCAGTTCTTC
TRBJ1-5 - TRBV7-6 - CASSSINQPQHF TGTGCCAGCAGCTCGATCAATCAGCCCCAGCATTTT
TRBJ2-7 once TRBV6-6 TRBD2 CASLGGYVRGEQYF TGTGCCAGCCTGGGAGGGTACGTTCGCGGGGAGCAGTACTTC
TRBJ1-6 few TRBV5-1 - CASSESSYNSPLHF TGCGCCAGCAGCGAGAGCTCCTATAATTCACCCCTCCACTTT
TRBJ2-7 - TRBV5-1 TRBD2 CASSAKLAGAYEQYF TGCGCCAGCAGCGCCAAACTAGCGGGAGCTTACGAGCAGTACTTC
TRBJ1-1 once TRBV7-9 - CASSLRIEKESFF TGTGCCAGCAGCTTACGAATAGAGAAAGAATCCTTCTTT
TRBJ1-5 few TRBV2 - CASKRDSNQPQHF TGTGCCAGCAAGAGGGACAGCAATCAGCCCCAGCATTTT
TRBJ2-5 - TRBV19 TRBD2 CASSRRSGWETQYF TGTGCCAGTAGCCGGCGTAGCGGGTGGGAGACCCAGTACTTC
TRBJ1-2 - TRBV28 - CASSSPGTEINGYTF TGTGCCAGCAGTTCTCCCGGGACGGAAATTAATGGCTACACCTTC
TRBJ2-1 - TRBV28 - CASSYYNEQFF TGTGCCAGCAGTTATTACAATGAGCAGTTCTTC
TRBJ2-5 once TRBV4-3 - CASSQQRGQETQYF TGCGCCAGCAGCCAGCAAAGGGGTCAAGAGACCCAGTACTTC
TRBJ1-6 - TRBV14 - CASSQDVDPRFSPLHF TGTGCCAGCAGCCAAGACGTGGACCCCCGGTTTTCACCCCTCCACTTT
TRBJ2-7 - TRBV19 - CASSMGPYYEQYF TGTGCCAGTAGTATGGGCCCGTACTACGAGCAGTACTTC
TRBJ2-5 - TRBV5-4 TRBD1 CASSLVPGQGKETQYF TGTGCCAGCAGCTTGGTGCCGGGACAGGGCAAAGAGACCCAGTACTTC
TRBJ2-1 once TRBV6-6 - CASSYNAGEQFF TGTGCCAGCAGTTACAACGCGGGTGAGCAGTTCTTC
TRBJ1-1 - TRBV2 - CASSVGRGGGTEAFF TGTGCCAGCAGTGTTGGTCGTGGGGGAGGCACTGAAGCTTTCTTT
TRBJ2-5 - TRBV6-4 TRBD2 CASSASGTSGETQYF TGTGCCAGCAGTGCCTCCGGGACTAGCGGGGAGACCCAGTACTTC
TRBJ1-5 - TRBV28 - CASSEVGSNQPQHF TGTGCCAGCAGTGAAGTAGGAAGCAATCAGCCCCAGCATTTT
TRBJ2-2 - TRBV7-8 - CASSLGTNTGELFF TGTGCCAGCAGCTTAGGCACGAACACCGGGGAGCTGTTTTTT
TRBJ2-2 - TRBV7-6 - CASSPIKTGELFF TGTGCCAGCAGCCCCATAAAAACCGGGGAGCTGTTTTTT
TRBJ1-1 - TRBV28 - CASSLFPRRTEAFF TGTGCCAGCAGTTTATTCCCCCGGAGAACTGAAGCTTTCTTT
TRBJ1-2 - TRBV5-4 TRBD1 CASRSGRDRVFYGYTF TGTGCCAGCAGGTCTGGGCGAGACAGGGTATTCTATGGCTACACCTTC
TRBJ2-7 - TRBV6-1 - CASSERPIRQVSYEQYF TGTGCCAGCAGTGAGCGCCCGATCAGACAGGTCTCCTACGAGCAGTACTTC